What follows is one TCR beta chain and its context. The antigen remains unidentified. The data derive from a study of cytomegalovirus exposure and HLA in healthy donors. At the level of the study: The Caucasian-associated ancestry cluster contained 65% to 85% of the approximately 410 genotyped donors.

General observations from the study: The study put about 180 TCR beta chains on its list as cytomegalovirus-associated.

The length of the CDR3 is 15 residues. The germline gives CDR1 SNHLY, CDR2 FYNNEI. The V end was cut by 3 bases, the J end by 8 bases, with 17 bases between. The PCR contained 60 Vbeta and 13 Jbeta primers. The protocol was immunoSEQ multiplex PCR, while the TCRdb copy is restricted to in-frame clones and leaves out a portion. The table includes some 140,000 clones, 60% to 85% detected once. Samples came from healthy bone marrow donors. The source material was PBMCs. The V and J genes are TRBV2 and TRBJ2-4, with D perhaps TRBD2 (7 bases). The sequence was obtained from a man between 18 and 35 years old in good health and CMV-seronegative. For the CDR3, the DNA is TGTGCCAGCAGTGAGGGGGGGCCCTGGGGGGACATTCAGTACTTC. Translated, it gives CASSEGGPWGDIQYF. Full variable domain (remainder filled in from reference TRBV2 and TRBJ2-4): EPEVTQTPSHQVTQMGQEVILRCVPISNHLYFYWYRQILGQKVEFLVSFYNNEISEKSEIFDDQFSVERPDGSNFTLKIRSTKLEDSAMYFCASSEGGPWGDIQYFGAGTRLSVL.